This TCR beta chain comes out of a study of CD4 T cells in relation to SARS-CoV-2 and coronaviruses (dated by TCRdb to the early 2020s). For the wider study: In the ViraFEST assay, PBMCs were cultured with antigen for roughly eleven days, after which TCR beta CDR3s were sequenced to identify clonal expansions specific to the antigen. An HIV-1 Nef peptide pool or a culture without peptide was used as the negative reference condition. Shared crossreactive spike epitopes were mapped to their HLA restriction using patient-derived lymphoblastoid cell lines. At the level of individual TCR clonotypes, the study evaluated whether memory CD4+ T cells crossreact between the spike proteins of SARS-CoV-2 and those of common cold coronaviruses. Expansion assays from other donors in the study were sequenced with a different, Illumina-based TCR-beta assay. The Adaptive Biotechnologies TCR-sequencing kit was used for samples from a few pre-COVID donors and for the naive versus memory experiments, whereas the other data were Illumina-based. Points the paper makes about the study in general: Since the crossreactivity analysis centred on spike protein, crossreactivity against other viral proteins was not assessed. The study was limited by small numbers of patients and tested TCRs. Because no donor provided both pre-pandemic and post-infection samples, tracing the source of pre-existing responses was limited. Memory CD4+ clonotypes crossrecognizing SARS-CoV-2 and at least one common cold coronavirus spike were found in roughly three fifths of donors. Compared with monoreactive clones, crossreactive clones had significantly weaker SARS-CoV-2-driven expansion, a result consistent with antigenic imprinting.

The CDR3 goes from the cysteine to the phenylalanine over 13 residues. The CDR3 DNA has 39 bases and is translated from base 1. V is pared back by 2 bases and J by 2 bases, with 4 bases lying between the germline termini. CDR1 and CDR2 were assigned from the germline V gene as SGHRS and YFSETQ. The library was obtained by the immunoSEQ multiplex PCR assay. Processing in the source paper ran as follows. Preprocessing removed nonproductive sequences and CDR3s not starting with C, not ending with F or W, or shorter than 7 amino acids. Antigen-specific clonotypes were called with the MANAFEST web app, based on expansion relative to reference and other culture wells. A clone was considered positive if significant expansion relative to the reference culture was observed in 2 of 3 replicate wells at an FDR below 0.05. To be called positive, a clone also had to show significant expansion compared with every other tandem well and an odds ratio greater than 5. CDR3 homology was quantified as pairwise Levenshtein distance, calculated with the stringdist R package after three terminal residues were trimmed from each end. TCRdb re-hosts the immuneACCESS table, in-frame sequences only. Its copies lack some clones; in the studies checked, an unresolved V gene accounts for under half of them, and the cause for the rest is not known. That table gives V, J and clone size, and the DNA gave D and trimming. Counted in this sample were fewer than 25,000 clones; around 80% of them appeared once. Roughly 25% of the sample goes to the ten largest clones.

This clone was found a few times. Its specific antigen is unknown. Per-base quality was not reported, and no clone a single base away is much larger than it. CD4+ T cells from unexposed donors were collected before the COVID-19 pandemic (2011-2018). The EasySep CD4+ T cell isolation kit was used to isolate CD4+ T cells once the cultures had run for roughly 9 days. As cell numbers permitted, CD4+ T cells from unexposed donors were tested for reactivity to SARS-CoV-2 S and N and to four common cold coronavirus spike pools. Each well received millions of PBMCs, cultured in IMDM supplemented with about 5% human AB serum and roughly 9.5 IU/ml IL-2. Half of the culture medium was replaced with fresh IL-2-containing medium on days 3 and 7. In general, triplicate replicate wells were used for every peptide culture condition. The leukapheresis product for the unexposed donors was obtained through commercial purchase. PBMCs were isolated from leukapheresis product or whole blood by Ficoll-Paque PLUS gradient centrifugation. The PBMCs went either fresh into the expansion assay or into cryopreservation at -140 degrees C. The QIAamp Micro DNA Kit was used to extract genomic DNA from the CD4+ T cells.

The clonotype comes from a human donor in good health. Recombination connected TRBV5-1 to TRBJ2-2, with the D gene not clear enough to name. The sequenced sample consisted of CD4+ T cells from PBMCs, cultured in vitro. The CDR3: CASSFDNTGELFF. The nucleotide sequence is given as TGCGCCAGCAGCTTCGACAACACCGGGGAGCTGTTTTTT. The full variable domain, with segments outside the CDR3 supplied by the reference TRBV5-1 and TRBJ2-2 proteins, appears as KAGVTQTPRYLIKTRGQQVTLSCSPISGHRSVSWYQQTPGQGLQFLFEYFSETQRNKGNFPGRFSGRQFSNSRSEMNVSTLELGDSALYLCASSFDNTGELFFGEGSRLTVL.